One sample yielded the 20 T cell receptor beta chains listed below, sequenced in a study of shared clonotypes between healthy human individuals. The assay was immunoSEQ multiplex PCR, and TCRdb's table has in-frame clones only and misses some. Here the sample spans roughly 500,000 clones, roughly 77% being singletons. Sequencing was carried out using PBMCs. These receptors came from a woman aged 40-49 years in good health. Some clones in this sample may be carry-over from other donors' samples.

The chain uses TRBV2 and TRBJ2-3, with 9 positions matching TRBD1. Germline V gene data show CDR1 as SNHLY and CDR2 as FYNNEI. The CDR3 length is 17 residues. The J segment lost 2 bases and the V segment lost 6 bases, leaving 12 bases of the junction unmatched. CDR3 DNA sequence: TGTGCCAGCAGCGAGACCCGGGACAGGGTATTCACAGATACGCAGTATTTT. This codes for CASSETRDRVFTDTQYF.

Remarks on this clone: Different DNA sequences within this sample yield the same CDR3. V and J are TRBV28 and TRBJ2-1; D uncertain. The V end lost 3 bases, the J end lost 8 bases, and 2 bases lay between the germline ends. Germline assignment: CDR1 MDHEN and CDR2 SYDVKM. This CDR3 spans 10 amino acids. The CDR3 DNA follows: TGTGCCAGCAGTTTGCATGAGCAGTTCTTC. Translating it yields CASSLHEQFF.

The CDR3 region has the DNA TGTGCCAGCAGCTTCCAGGGGGTTCCACCTATTGGCTACACCTTC. Its protein product is CASSFQGVPPIGYTF. The V gene is TRBV11-2, the J gene TRBJ1-2, with 7 bases fitting TRBD1. Germline CDR1 is SGHAT and CDR2 is FQNNGV. V lost 3 bases, J lost 7 bases, and 11 bases stayed unmatched. This CDR3 is built from 15 residues.

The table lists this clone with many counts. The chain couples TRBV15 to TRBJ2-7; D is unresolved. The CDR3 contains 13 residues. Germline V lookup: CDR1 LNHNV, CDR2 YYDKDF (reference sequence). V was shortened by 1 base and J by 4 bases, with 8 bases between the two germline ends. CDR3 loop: CATSRVGIYEQYF. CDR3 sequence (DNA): TGTGCCACCAGCAGAGTAGGGATTTACGAGCAGTACTTC. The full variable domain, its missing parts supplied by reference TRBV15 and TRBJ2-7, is DAMVIQNPRYQVTQFGKPVTLSCSQTLNHNVMYWYQQKSSQAPKLLFHYYDKDFNNEADTPDNFQSRRPNTSFCFLDIRSPGLGDTAMYLCATSRVGIYEQYFGPGTRLTVT.

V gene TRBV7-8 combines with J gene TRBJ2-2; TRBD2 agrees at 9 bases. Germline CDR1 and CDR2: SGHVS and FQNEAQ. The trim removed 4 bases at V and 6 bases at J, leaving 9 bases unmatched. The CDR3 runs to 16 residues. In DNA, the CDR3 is TGTGCCAGCAGCTCCGGGGGGTTAGCGGGAGCCGGGGAGCTGTTTTTT. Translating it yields CASSSGGLAGAGELFF.

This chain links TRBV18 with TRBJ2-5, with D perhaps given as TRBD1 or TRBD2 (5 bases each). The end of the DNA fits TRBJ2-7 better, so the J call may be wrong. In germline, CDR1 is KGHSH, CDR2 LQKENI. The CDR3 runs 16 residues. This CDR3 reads CASSPIPGRRPYEQYF. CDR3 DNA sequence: TGTGCCAGCTCACCGATACCGGGACGGAGGCCCTACGAGCAGTACTTC.

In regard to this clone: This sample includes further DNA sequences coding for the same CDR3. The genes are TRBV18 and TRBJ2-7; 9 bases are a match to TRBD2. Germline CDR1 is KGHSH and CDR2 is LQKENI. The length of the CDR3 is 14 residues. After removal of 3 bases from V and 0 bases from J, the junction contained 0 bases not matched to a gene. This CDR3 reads CASSPREGSYEQYF. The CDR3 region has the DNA TGTGCCAGCTCACCGCGGGAGGGCTCCTACGAGCAGTACTTC.

CDR3 nucleotides: TGTGCCATATATGGGACAGGGGGCGCGAAAGCTAGGAACACTGAAGCTTTCTTT. Translating it yields CAIYGTGGAKARNTEAFF. V usage is TRBV28 and J usage is TRBJ1-1; 12 bases line up with TRBD1. V trimming: 10 bases; J trimming: 1 base; junction bases outside the gene matches: 16. The CDR3 extends over 18 amino acids. The germline CDR1 and CDR2 sequences are MDHEN and SYDVKM.

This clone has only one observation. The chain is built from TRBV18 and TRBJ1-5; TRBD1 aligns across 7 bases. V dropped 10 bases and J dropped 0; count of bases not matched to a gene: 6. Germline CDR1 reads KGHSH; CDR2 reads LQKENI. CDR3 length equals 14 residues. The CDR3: CATRGQNSNQPQHF. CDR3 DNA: TGTGCCACCCGGGGACAGAATAGCAATCAGCCCCAGCATTTT. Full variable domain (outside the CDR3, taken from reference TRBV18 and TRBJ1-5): NAGVMQNPRHLVRRRGQEARLRCSPMKGHSHVYWYRQLPEEGLKFMVYLQKENIIDESGMPKERFSAEFPKEGPSILRIQQVVRGDSAAYFCATRGQNSNQPQHFGDGTRLSIL.

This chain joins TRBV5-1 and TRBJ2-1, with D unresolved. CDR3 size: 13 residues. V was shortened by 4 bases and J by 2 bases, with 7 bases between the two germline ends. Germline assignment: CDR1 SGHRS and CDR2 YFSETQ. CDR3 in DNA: TGCGCCAGCAGCATTAACCCCTACAATGAGCAGTTCTTC. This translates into CASSINPYNEQFF.

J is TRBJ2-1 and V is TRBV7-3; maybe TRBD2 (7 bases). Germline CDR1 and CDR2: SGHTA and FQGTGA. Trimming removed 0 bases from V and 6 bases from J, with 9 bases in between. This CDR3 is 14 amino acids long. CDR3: CASSLTGGGNEQFF. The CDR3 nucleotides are TGTGCCAGCAGCTTAACGGGAGGGGGCAATGAGCAGTTCTTC.

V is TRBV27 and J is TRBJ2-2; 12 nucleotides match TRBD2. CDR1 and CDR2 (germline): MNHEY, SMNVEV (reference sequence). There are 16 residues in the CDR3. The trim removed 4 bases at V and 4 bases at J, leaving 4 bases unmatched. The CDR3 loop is CASSSLAGGFTGELFF. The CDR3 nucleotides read TGTGCCAGCAGTTCACTAGCGGGAGGTTTCACCGGGGAGCTGTTTTTT.

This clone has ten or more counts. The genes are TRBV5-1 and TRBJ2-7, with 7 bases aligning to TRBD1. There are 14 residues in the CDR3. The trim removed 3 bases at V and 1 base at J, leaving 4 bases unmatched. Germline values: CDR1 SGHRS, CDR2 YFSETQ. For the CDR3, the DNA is TGCGCCAGCAGCTGGGACAGCCGTTCCTACGAGCAGTACTTC. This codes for CASSWDSRSYEQYF.

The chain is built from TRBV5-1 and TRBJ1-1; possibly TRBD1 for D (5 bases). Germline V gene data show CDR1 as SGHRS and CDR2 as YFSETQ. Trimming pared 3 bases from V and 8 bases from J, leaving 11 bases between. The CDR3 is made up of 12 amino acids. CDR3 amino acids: CASSSLGAEAFF. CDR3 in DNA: TGCGCCAGCAGCTCGCTTGGGGCGGAAGCTTTCTTT.

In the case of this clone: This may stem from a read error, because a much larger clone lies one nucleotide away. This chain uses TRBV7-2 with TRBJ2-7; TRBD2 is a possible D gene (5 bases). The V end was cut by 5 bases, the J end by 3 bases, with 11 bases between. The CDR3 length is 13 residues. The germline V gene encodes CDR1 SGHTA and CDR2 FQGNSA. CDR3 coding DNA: TGTACCAGCAGCATCCGGGGTAGCTACGAGCAGTACTTC. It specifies CTSSIRGSYEQYF.

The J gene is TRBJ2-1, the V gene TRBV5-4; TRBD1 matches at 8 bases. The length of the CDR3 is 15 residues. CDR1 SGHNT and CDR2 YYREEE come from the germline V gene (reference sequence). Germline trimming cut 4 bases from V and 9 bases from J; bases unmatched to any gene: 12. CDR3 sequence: CASSPLAQGGSEQFF. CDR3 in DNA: TGTGCCAGCAGCCCACTTGCACAGGGGGGTAGTGAGCAGTTCTTC.

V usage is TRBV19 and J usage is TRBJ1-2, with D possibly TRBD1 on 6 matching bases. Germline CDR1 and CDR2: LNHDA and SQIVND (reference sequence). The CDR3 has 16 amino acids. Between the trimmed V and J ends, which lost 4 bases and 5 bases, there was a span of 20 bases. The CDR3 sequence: CASSTGQPSVGYGYTF. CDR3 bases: TGTGCCAGTAGTACAGGACAGCCAAGTGTGGGTTATGGCTACACCTTC.

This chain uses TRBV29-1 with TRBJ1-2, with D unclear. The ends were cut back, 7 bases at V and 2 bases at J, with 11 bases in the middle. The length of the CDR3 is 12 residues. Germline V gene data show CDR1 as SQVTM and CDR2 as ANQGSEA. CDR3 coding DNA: TGCAGCGGCCAGACGGGGAACTATGGCTACACCTTC. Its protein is CSGQTGNYGYTF.

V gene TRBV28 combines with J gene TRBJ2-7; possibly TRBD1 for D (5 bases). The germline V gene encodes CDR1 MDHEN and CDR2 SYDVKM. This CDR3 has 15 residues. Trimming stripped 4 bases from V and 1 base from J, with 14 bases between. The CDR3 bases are TGTGCCAGCAGTTCCCCAGGCAGGGTATCCTACGAGCAGTACTTC. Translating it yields CASSSPGRVSYEQYF.

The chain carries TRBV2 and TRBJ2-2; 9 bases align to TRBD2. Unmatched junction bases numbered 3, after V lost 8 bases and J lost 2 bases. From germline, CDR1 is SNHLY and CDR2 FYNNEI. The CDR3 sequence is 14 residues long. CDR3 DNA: TGTGCCAGCGTTAGCGGGAGTAACACCGGGGAGCTGTTTTTT. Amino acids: CASVSGSNTGELFF. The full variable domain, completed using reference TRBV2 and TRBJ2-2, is EPEVTQTPSHQVTQMGQEVILRCVPISNHLYFYWYRQILGQKVEFLVSFYNNEISEKSEIFDDQFSVERPDGSNFTLKIRSTKLEDSAMYFCASVSGSNTGELFFGEGSRLTVL.